This passage covers 5 T cell receptor beta chains from one sample sequenced in a study of blood T cell repertoires in COVID-19. Profiling relied on immunoSEQ multiplex PCR, and the TCRdb table lists in-frame clones only, not all of them. The table includes hundreds of thousands of clones, around 85% detected once. The material sequenced was PBMCs or T cells enriched from blood (not recorded which). Receptors were obtained from a woman in her forties or fifties who had recovered from COVID-19.

This clone showed up many times. V gene TRBV6-2 or TRBV6-3 combines with J gene TRBJ2-3; no firm D call. Germline V gives CDR1 MNHEY, CDR2 SVGEGT. The CDR3 contains 15 residues. The V and J ends lost 3 bases and 0 bases respectively, with 10 bases between them. The CDR3 DNA sequence: TGTGCCAGCAGTTATCAGGCCTTTAGCACAGATACGCAGTATTTT. Its protein is CASSYQAFSTDTQYF.

The chain has TRBV18 and TRBJ2-3; TRBD2 matches at 7 bases. This CDR3 spans 14 amino acids. CDR1 and CDR2 (germline): KGHSH, LQKENI. After removal of 7 bases from V and 1 base from J, the junction contained 5 bases not matched to a gene. DNA for the CDR3: TGTGCCAGCTTCCTAGCGGCAGGCACAGATACGCAGTATTTT. It is translated as CASFLAAGTDTQYF. The full variable domain, completed using reference TRBV18 and TRBJ2-3, is NAGVMQNPRHLVRRRGQEARLRCSPMKGHSHVYWYRQLPEEGLKFMVYLQKENIIDESGMPKERFSAEFPKEGPSILRIQQVVRGDSAAYFCASFLAAGTDTQYFGPGTRLTVL.

V and J are TRBV6-5 and TRBJ2-7; TRBD2 is a possible D gene (5 bases). The CDR3 is 16 amino acids. Between the trimmed V and J ends, which lost 2 bases and 3 bases, there was a span of 17 bases. Germline CDR1 and CDR2: MNHEY and SVGAGI. Written as DNA, the CDR3 is TGTGCCAGCAGTTACCCGCCTGGCGCAGGAGGCTACGAGCAGTACTTC. Protein sequence: CASSYPPGAGGYEQYF.

This rearrangement joins TRBV6-1 to TRBJ1-6; 12 bases map to TRBD1. Losses at the gene ends were 2 bases for V and 10 bases for J; bases not matched to a gene: 3. CDR1 and CDR2 (germline): MNHNS, SASEGT. The CDR3 extends over 15 amino acids. The CDR3 nucleotides read TGTGCCAGCAGTGAATTTGGGACAGGGGGCTCACCCCTCCACTTT. Its translation: CASSEFGTGGSPLHF.

This chain connects TRBV2 to TRBJ2-1; 7 nucleotides agree with TRBD2. CDR1 SNHLY and CDR2 FYNNEI come from the germline V gene. The CDR3 length is 16 residues. V was pared by 6 bases and J by 6 bases, with 14 bases of the junction left unmatched. The CDR3 sequence: CASRGLRSGVGNEQFF. In DNA, the CDR3 is TGTGCCAGCAGAGGATTAAGGAGCGGGGTGGGCAATGAGCAGTTCTTC.